This T cell receptor beta chain was sequenced for a study of control samples from healthy donors and cancer patients. The trim removed 0 bases at V and 4 bases at J, leaving 9 bases unmatched. This CDR3 comprises 17 residues. Germline assignment: CDR1 SEHNR and CDR2 FQNEAQ (reference sequence). Clones were sequenced by immunoSEQ multiplex PCR, and TCRdb holds only the in-frame ones, with some missing. Of more than 85,000 clones listed, around 89% were seen once; the top ten hold roughly 3.5%. The TCR comes from a woman aged 60 to 75 with lung cancer. The V call is TRBV7-9, the J call TRBJ2-1; 7 nucleotides align to TRBD1. Sequenced sample: PBMCs. The CDR3 DNA is TGTGCCAGCAGCTTAGCGCTTTTGACAGGGAATTACAATGAGCAGTTCTTC. Amino acid sequence: CASSLALLTGNYNEQFF.